This is a list of T cell receptor beta chains from one sample in a study of T cells after yellow fever vaccination. One entry per CDR3 protein, called by TCRdb with MiXCR from the 5' RACE reads. Of 500,000 to 700,000 distinct CDR3 sequences in the sample, 15% to 20% were seen once. Sequencing used PBMCs, obtained 15 days after the yellow fever booster vaccination. All receptors derive from a young man who received the YFV17D yellow fever vaccine. Each CDR3 is given without its conserved first and last residue. The order of the fields is J gene, CDR3 length, V gene, CDR3 protein.

TRBJ2-1 12 TRBV30 AWSVLAGVTEQF
TRBJ2-7 12 TRBV5-6 ASSLKPGVGEQY
TRBJ2-5 13 TRBV19 ASSRISGRGETQY
TRBJ2-3 12 TRBV4-3 ASSSDIRTDTQY
TRBJ2-3 13 TRBV14 ASSTMGSSTDTQY
TRBJ1-5 11 TRBV19 ASSSGHNQPQH
TRBJ2-5 13 TRBV5-1 ASSFSSGAQETQY
TRBJ2-5 16 TRBV21-1 ASSNEYSRSGQQETQY
TRBJ1-6 15 TRBV14 ASSQEIGSALNSPLH
TRBJ2-1 13 TRBV24-1 ATSDWAGGNNEQF
TRBJ2-3 12 TRBV7-3 ASSPGLITDTQY
TRBJ2-7 14 TRBV7-2 ASSRLGAAVSYEQY
TRBJ2-4 14 TRBV19 ASSSDRAASKNIQY
TRBJ2-7 12 TRBV7-9 ASSPGDRSYEQY
TRBJ2-7 14 TRBV5-1 ASSSRDSDLSYEQY
TRBJ2-1 14 TRBV29-1 SVFLLGLAGENEQF
TRBJ2-7 14 TRBV12-3/TRBV12-4 ASSPPVGGGPYEQY
TRBJ2-3 11 TRBV27 ASSLSTADTQY
TRBJ2-7 12 TRBV28 ASSWGLKSYEQY
TRBJ2-1 12 TRBV20-1 SARTGTTSMEQF
TRBJ2-5 12 TRBV29-1 SVARQGGFETQY
TRBJ1-1 12 TRBV5-1 ASKNKDLNTEAF
TRBJ1-2 12 TRBV7-9 ASSLTGGTYGYT
TRBJ2-5 12 TRBV20-1 SARELAGGETQY
TRBJ2-5 14 TRBV13 ASSLVPGGSSETQY
TRBJ2-1 13 TRBV7-2 ASSYGTSGYNEQF
TRBJ2-2 8 TRBV29-1 SAGYGELF
TRBJ2-3 17 TRBV5-1 ASSWGEGAGRTVAGTQY
TRBJ1-5 10 TRBV12-3/TRBV12-4 ASQGAGQPQH
TRBJ1-2 11 TRBV7-9 ASTPDRGAGYT
TRBJ2-2 11 TRBV7-3 ASSLGRDGELF
TRBJ2-7 13 TRBV21-1 ASSPRRGSLGEQY
TRBJ1-1 10 TRBV9 ASSSGAAEAF
TRBJ2-6 14 TRBV19 ASSRTGGSGANVLT
TRBJ2-1 13 TRBV25-1 ASSSTSAVYNEQF
TRBJ2-5 13 TRBV18 ASSPTSGGAETQY
TRBJ2-7 13 TRBV7-9 ASSLWSASGDEQY
TRBJ2-3 16 TRBV5-1 ASSLESRLAGLTDTQY
TRBJ2-1 12 TRBV24-1 ATQGLAGADEQF
TRBJ1-1 11 TRBV27 ASSPSVRTEAF
TRBJ1-1 11 TRBV29-1 SVLTGRSTEAF
TRBJ2-2 15 TRBV24-1 ATSDPGTSGITGELF
TRBJ1-6 12 TRBV7-2 ASRQQEANSPLH
TRBJ2-1 14 TRBV15 ATSRGVGLDYNEQF
TRBJ2-3 13 TRBV29-1 SVMTSGGITDTQY
TRBJ1-1 11 TRBV20-1 SALGPMRTEAF
TRBJ2-3 13 TRBV20-1 SATPSGRGTDTQY
TRBJ2-1 13 TRBV7-9 ASGLNRAFPNEQF
TRBJ2-5 11 TRBV6-2/TRBV6-3 ASSHGDQETQY
TRBJ2-7 12 TRBV7-2 ASSSASGGREQY
TRBJ2-6 14 TRBV25-1 ASSDSGVAGANVLT
TRBJ2-1 14 TRBV7-8 ASSLAGGPSGDEQF
TRBJ2-2 12 TRBV15 ATSRDGGGGELF
TRBJ1-5 11 TRBV5-1 ASSLGGREPQH
TRBJ2-5 12 TRBV12-3/TRBV12-4 ASTPPGGGETQY
TRBJ2-7 11 TRBV20-1 SAVGLASHEQY
TRBJ2-3 12 TRBV29-1 SLKSGRFTDTQY
TRBJ2-7 14 TRBV7-2 ASSLFLGREAHEQY